These 6 T cell receptor beta chains originate from one sample sequenced in a study of cytomegalovirus exposure and HLA in healthy donors. TCRdb's copy holds only in-frame clones and misses some; the assay was immunoSEQ multiplex PCR. The data show more than 55,000 clones, 95% to 96% seen once. Material: PBMCs. These receptors were taken from a man between 18 and 35 years old in good health and CMV-seronegative.

V gene TRBV4-3 combines with J gene TRBJ2-5, with 7 bases that match TRBD2. This CDR3 spans 15 amino acids. V was pared by 1 base and J by 2 bases, with 4 bases of the junction left unmatched. The germline CDR1 and CDR2 sequences are LGHNA and YSLEER. The CDR3 coding sequence is TGCGCCAGCAGCCAAGGAACTAGCGTACAAGAGACCCAGTACTTC. It encodes CASSQGTSVQETQYF.

A few counts support this clone. V usage is TRBV29-1 and J usage is TRBJ1-1, with D possibly TRBD1 on 6 matching bases. The CDR3 consists of 12 residues. The germline CDR1 and CDR2 sequences are SQVTM and ANQGSEA. V lost 6 bases, J lost 1 base, and 9 bases lay in between. The CDR3 DNA sequence: TGCAGCGTCACACAGGGGAACACTGAAGCTTTCTTT. Protein product: CSVTQGNTEAFF. Filled out from reference TRBV29-1 and TRBJ1-1, the complete variable domain reads SAVISQKPSRDICQRGTSLTIQCQVDSQVTMMFWYRQQPGQSLTLIATANQGSEATYESGFVIDKFPISRPNLTFSTLTVSNMSPEDSSIYLCSVTQGNTEAFFGQGTRLTVV.

This clone was recorded only once. This sequence joins TRBV2 and TRBJ1-5, with 10 bases lining up with TRBD1. CDR1 SNHLY and CDR2 FYNNEI come from the germline V gene. The trim removed 8 bases at V and 2 bases at J, leaving 6 bases unmatched. The CDR3 consists of 15 residues. CDR3 nucleotide sequence: TGTGCCAGCGAGAGACAGGGGGCCGGCAATCAGCCCCAGCATTTT. Translated: CASERQGAGNQPQHF. Combining the CDR3 with reference TRBV2 and TRBJ1-5 gives the whole variable domain EPEVTQTPSHQVTQMGQEVILRCVPISNHLYFYWYRQILGQKVEFLVSFYNNEISEKSEIFDDQFSVERPDGSNFTLKIRSTKLEDSAMYFCASERQGAGNQPQHFGDGTRLSIL.

This clone has only one observation. This chain links TRBV6-5 with TRBJ2-1, with 7 nucleotides matching TRBD1. This CDR3 spans 15 amino acids. Germline values: CDR1 MNHEY, CDR2 SVGAGI. V lost 1 base to trimming and J lost 7 bases; unmatched junction nucleotides: 7. The CDR3 DNA reads TGTGCCAGCAGTTACTTCAGACAGGGTAGGAATGAGCAGTTCTTC. Translation gives CASSYFRQGRNEQFF.

The V and J genes are TRBV15 and TRBJ2-7; 8 bases match TRBD1. CDR3 size: 13 residues. After removal of 0 bases from V and 9 bases from J, the junction contained 4 bases not matched to a gene. Germline V gene data show CDR1 as LNHNV and CDR2 as YYDKDF (reference sequence). CDR3 sequence: CATSREGQALQYF. CDR3 sequence (DNA): TGTGCCACCAGCAGAGAGGGACAGGCGTTGCAGTACTTC.

This clone occurred once. The gene calls are TRBV14 and TRBJ2-1, with TRBD2 matching over 10 bases. This CDR3 spans 19 amino acids. V was clipped by 0 bases and J by 0 bases; unmatched bases: 8. Germline V gene sequence: CDR1 SGHDN, CDR2 FVKESK. The chain's CDR3 is CASSQDFASGSGSYNEQFF. CDR3 in DNA: TGTGCCAGCAGCCAAGATTTCGCTAGCGGGAGTGGCTCCTACAATGAGCAGTTCTTC. The variable domain in full, completed from reference TRBV14 and TRBJ2-1, reads EAGVTQFPSHSVIEKGQTVTLRCDPISGHDNLYWYRRVMGKEIKFLLHFVKESKQDESGMPNNRFLAERTGGTYSTLKVQPAELEDSGVYFCASSQDFASGSGSYNEQFFGPGTRLTVL.